This T cell receptor (beta chain) was identified during a study of CD4 and CD8 cells across lung adenocarcinoma regions. From the PCR reads, TCRdb called clonotypes with MiXCR, one entry per CDR3 protein. The sample holds some 10,000 distinct CDR3 sequences; 59% are singletons and the top ten take around 89%. Localized lung adenocarcinoma, a non-small cell lung cancer, affected the donors. This CDR3 has 14 amino acids. Germline values: CDR1 MNHEY, CDR2 SMNVEV (reference sequence). The V gene lost 5 bases and the J gene lost 3 bases, with 13 bases spanning the gap. This rearrangement joins TRBV27 to TRBJ2-5; D is unresolved. This sequence originates from a male donor with lung adenocarcinoma. The CD4 and CD8 labels of this study may be unreliable. The sequenced material came from CD8+ T cells from the margin of a lung tumor. DNA of the CDR3: TGTGCCAGCAGTGGTCAGGCGGCCAAAGAGACCCAGTACTTC. Translation: CASSGQAAKETQYF.